One TCR beta chain is described in this entry. The sample originates from a study of multiple sclerosis patients with progressive multifocal leukoencephalopathy. Regarding time point: roughly 13 months of natalizumab therapy. Multiple sclerosis patients on natalizumab who never developed PML served as longitudinally sampled controls. CDR3 length equals 14 residues. Germline-derived CDR1 and CDR2 are SGHNT and YYREEE (reference sequence). The V and J ends lost 0 bases and 5 bases, in that order; junction bases with no gene match: 1. Each PCR contained spiked synthetic TR CDR3 controls spanning every V-J pairing. Generated by immunoSEQ multiplex PCR, the TCRdb table keeps only in-frame clones and is missing some. Among tens of thousands of clones listed, 90% were seen once.

The sample consisted of PBMCs, taken from a patient treated with natalizumab. This chain links TRBV5-4 with TRBJ2-3; 9 positions agree with TRBD1. This TCR derives from a human donor with multiple sclerosis. CDR3 in DNA: TGTGCCAGCAGCTTGGGACAGGGGGTAGATACGCAGTATTTT. Translated: CASSLGQGVDTQYF.